The sequence of this TCR beta chain was determined in a study of cytomegalovirus exposure and HLA in healthy donors (dated by TCRdb to about 2017). Concerning the study at large: In an earlier analysis of several hundred of the donors, around 290 Gb of sequence data and about 110 million unique TCR beta sequences from about 179 million T cells were reported. The study aimed to test whether signatures of past pathogen exposure could be identified by cataloging public T cell receptors. Typing coverage varied by locus: roughly 620-640 donors for A, B, C, DRB1 and DQB1; approximately 560 for DQA1; 600 to 610 for DPA1; 450 to 480 for DPB1. Among approximately 370 genotyped donors of the cohort, an average of about 240,000 unique TCR beta nucleotide sequences was sequenced per donor, of which 15% to 20% were non-productive. Of the approximately 400 genotyped donors, less than 90% were placed in the genetic ancestry cluster associated with self-reported Caucasian donors. Donor age, sex, ethnicity and CMV serostatus were compiled together with the repertoire data. To decide whether each TCR beta V gene segment behaved as functional or pseudogenic, an earlier analysis of fewer than 750 of the donors relied on high-throughput TCR beta sequencing. To predict cytomegalovirus infection status, the study brought together high-throughput TCR immunosequencing, statistical association of individual TCRs with disease status, and machine learning. HLA typing covered class I and class II loci at four-digit resolution. Around 300 gigabases of sequencing data and 70 million to 100 million unique TCR sequences were included in an early release covering about 700 HLA-typed donors. Every repertoire in the discovery cohort had been generated on one and the same sequencing platform. Rather than using new phenotypic data, the later analysis identified candidate immune exposures from TCR beta sequences and from how often those sequences occurred across donors. Besides the first cohort of 666 subjects, a separate validation cohort made up of roughly 120 different subjects was used. Because of strong linkage in the cohort, roughly five DR-DQ haplotypes were treated as single units for association and clustering. The study used immunosequencing to profile the T cell repertoires of under 700 subjects and linked those repertoires to cytomegalovirus serostatus. In a later analysis, previously published TCR beta repertoires from some 640 donors were re-analyzed and high-resolution HLA genotyping was added so that TCR occurrence patterns could be studied. A later genetic analysis took genome-wide SNP genotypes for about 55% of the 666 donors and used that subset as a discovery cohort. The study at large found these results: Correlated functional status among segregating V segments might be attributable to linkage disequilibrium, but an unknown experimental factor could not be ruled out. Strong co-occurrence of HLA alleles, especially DR and DQ, made assigning TCR associations to individual alleles difficult. In the study, 150 to 200 TCR beta chains were listed as associated with cytomegalovirus. A further reported finding was that TCR beta sequences accurately predicted the HLA-A and HLA-B alleles for most subjects in the first cohort. Several of the top co-occurrence clusters appeared to be linked to parvovirus B19, influenza, CMV and Epstein-Barr virus, according to a later analysis. Because HLA typing was unavailable for some donors at each locus, only the typed subset was used in association tests. A later genetic analysis reported fewer N-insertions in productive TCRs among donors in an Asian-associated ancestry cluster than the roughly 700-donor mean. A later analysis found that HLA-associated TCR beta chains were more clonally expanded and had lower generation probabilities than equally common non-associated chains. Three of the identified cytomegalovirus-associated TCR beta chains were confirmed in vitro to be specific for cytomegalovirus antigens. The classifier was reported to diagnose cytomegalovirus status with high specificity and sensitivity in both the original cohort and the validation cohort. In this cohort, only TCR beta chains were sequenced, and detectable features were limited by the absence of alpha or paired-chain data. About 17 rarely observed V segments, including chromosome 9 orphons, were excluded from the earlier analysis of approximately 600 of the donors because counts were too low. CMV serostatus was the only immune exposure information available for the cohort. Broadly in line with IMGT annotations, most TCR beta V segments showed up in productive rearrangements about 90% or about 30% of the time in an earlier analysis of a few hundred of the donors. Roughly uniform sequencing depth across donors was assumed in presence/absence analyses, although this assumption may not hold. Specific HLA alleles were associated with 16,951 TCR beta sequences at a false discovery rate of 0.05 in a later analysis. Some IMGT-functional V segments, including TRBV6-2 and TRBV6-3, could not be distinguished by the 87-base-pair reads and were therefore excluded. In a later analysis, the rate of TCR association differed among HLA loci, with DRB1 alleles having the most associated TCRs and HLA-C alleles having the fewest. According to the authors, the approach could potentially be generalized to other disease states and immunological phenotypes. Most TCR sequences were seen in very few donors, while some public TCRs were found in many individuals. The sequencing pipeline was judged likely to have produced a cluster of highly shared sequence variants as a technical artifact. According to a later analysis, most CMV-associated TCR beta chains appeared to be HLA-restricted, and the HLA associations seemed to be driven largely by CMV exposure. In a later genetic analysis, a missense DCLRE1C variant was associated with V-gene and J-gene trimming of TCR beta chains, and the association was replicated in an independent cohort.

A note on this clone: Its antigen is still unknown. An end of the junction differs from the germline gene, which may be a read error.

Preparation of the library involved the immunoSEQ multiplex PCR assay. A mixture of 60 forward primers for TCR Vbeta segments and 13 reverse primers for TCR Jbeta segments was used in the multiplex PCR. The CDR3 region of rearranged TCR beta genes was amplified from genomic DNA by a multiplex PCR assay. On the Illumina HiSeq System, the amplified TCR beta libraries were sequenced as 87-base-pair reads. The published analysis was carried out like this. Across the 666 repertoires, a later analysis counted 75 million to 90 million unique TCR beta chains, roughly 11 million of which were shared by at least two donors. To remove PCR and sequencing errors, raw reads were error-corrected and collapsed into unique sequences using a nearest-neighbor algorithm that merged closely related sequences. To assign V, D and J gene segments, CDR3 sequences were aligned to IMGT reference sequences. Each retained sequence needed at least a six-nucleotide match to both a V gene segment and a J gene segment. Rearrangements were classified as productive when the CDR3 lacked stop codons and remained in frame with V and J, and all other rearrangements were classified as non-productive. Following IMGT convention, CDR3 was defined as the stretch from the second conserved V-encoded cysteine to the conserved J-encoded phenylalanine. The earlier analysis of 500 to 750 of the donors excluded any sequence lacking an unambiguous match to a single V gene segment. In an earlier analysis of approximately 590 of the donors, a V segment was called functional when productive rearrangements were above 56.7%, and segregating when the standard deviation between donors exceeded 5%. To diagnose cytomegalovirus status from the catalog of TCR beta chain sequences, a statistical classification framework was built. A later analysis assigned V and J genes by comparing TCR nucleotide sequences with IMGT/GENE-DB human TR gene sequences. A later analysis assigned CDR3 sequences and most-parsimonious VDJ recombination scenarios with the TCRdist pipeline. A later analysis defined each TCR beta chain by its CDR3 amino acid sequence plus V-gene family, and excluded reads lacking a unique V-gene family. A later analysis removed 592 highly shared, low-generation-probability nucleotide sequences to deal with suspected cross-contamination and a sequencing artifact. For each public chain, a later analysis derived a clonal expansion index from normalized ranks of inferred template counts within each repertoire. In a later analysis, generation probabilities were computed with a VDJ recombination model fitted to out-of-frame rearrangements, and the resulting probabilities were checked against IGoR. In a later analysis, TCR-TCR, TCR-HLA and TCR-CMV co-occurrence was scored with hypergeometric tests, and a repertoire-size bias correction was applied to TCR pairs. False discovery rates were estimated in a later analysis by permuting HLA or CMV assignments 20 times. In a later analysis, co-occurring TCRs were grouped using DBSCAN, with TCRdist sequence similarity added in when clustering inside HLA-allele-positive subsets. For co-occurrence clustering, repertoires with fewer than 30,000 or more than 120,000 public chains were excluded, along with about five repertoires with anomalous nucleotide sharing. TCRdb retrieved this table from immuneACCESS and kept in-frame rearrangements only. Not all clones are present; in checked studies, unresolved V genes account for under half, and no reason is known for the remainder. Clone size and V and J calls were adopted from that table, with D and trimming inferred from the DNA. Present in this sample are around 130,000 clones, over 75% of which were seen just once. The ten biggest clones cover around 1.7% of the sample.

The cohort comprised hundreds of healthy bone marrow donors. Cohort members were all nominally healthy when sampled, although unrecorded immune exposures were likely present. The donor tested CMV seronegative, placing the donor among the 350 to 400 seronegative members of the cohort. Each donor provided a peripheral blood sample, and peripheral blood mononuclear cells were used for TCR beta sequencing. The Qiagen DNeasy Blood Extraction Kit was used to extract genomic DNA from the blood cell samples. From a lookup of the germline V gene (reference sequence), CDR1 and CDR2 are MNHEY and SMNVEV. The CDR3, cysteine through phenylalanine, is 15 amino acids long. Only the CDR3 region is kept as DNA, spanning 45 bases read in frame from base 1.

The chain joins TRBV27 to TRBJ1-2; a stretch of 10 junction bases matches TRBD1. The sequencing sample was made of PBMCs. The receptor comes from a boy younger than 18 in good health and CMV-seronegative. The DNA sequence follows: TGTGCCAGCAGTTCGACAGGGGGCGATTCCTATGGCTACCCCTTC. Translation gives CASSSTGGDSYGYPF.